A single sample gave rise to the 9 T cell receptor beta chains below, sequenced in a study of OX40 agonist ivuxolimab in advanced cancers. Only in-frame clones appear in the TCRdb table, and some are missing; sequencing was by immunoSEQ multiplex PCR. The sample holds around 63,000 clones, 70% to 90% seen once. The sequencing used CD4+ or CD8+ T cells sorted from blood, collected in a trial of the OX40 agonist ivuxolimab. The receptors shown here come from an adult with an advanced solid tumor such as melanoma, head and neck, liver or kidney cancer.

This clone appeared a single time. The chain is built from TRBV6-5 and TRBJ2-7; TRBD2 aligns across 14 bases. The CDR3 contains 16 residues. Germline lookup yields CDR1 MNHEY and CDR2 SVGAGI. V lost 4 bases and J lost 3; bases outside the gene matches: 5. The CDR3 sequence: CASSSGLAGGLYEQYF. The CDR3 nucleotides are TGTGCCAGCAGTTCCGGACTAGCGGGAGGTCTCTACGAGCAGTACTTC.

V gene TRBV5-1 combines with J gene TRBJ1-2, with D unresolved. This CDR3 is built from 15 residues. Germline values: CDR1 SGHRS, CDR2 YFSETQ. Trimming stripped 1 base from V and 4 bases from J, with 14 bases between. The DNA of the CDR3 is TGCGCCAGCAGCTTGTACGGGGAAGGAGGCTATGGCTACACCTTC. Its protein is CASSLYGEGGYGYTF.

J is TRBJ2-1 and V is TRBV25-1; 7 nucleotides agree with TRBD1. J lost 8 bases, V lost 10 bases, and 23 bases had no gene match. From germline, CDR1 is MGHDK and CDR2 SYGVNS. The CDR3 contains 17 residues. The DNA for the CDR3 is TGTGCCACCTGGGACAGCAAAAGGGGAACCCTGAACGATGAGCAGTTCTTC. Amino acid sequence: CATWDSKRGTLNDEQFF.

The chain employs TRBV21-1 and TRBJ2-2; the listed D gene, TRBD2, was not tested against the DNA. TRBV21-1 is a known pseudogene. The CDR3 is 20 amino acids. The CDR3 sequence is CASLKLGVAGGPEITGELFF. As DNA, the CDR3 is TGTGCCAGCTTAAAGCTCGGGGTAGCGGGAGGGCCGGAGATCACCGGGGAGCTGTTTTTT.

The chain joins TRBV5-6 to TRBJ2-7; D is unresolved. The germline V gene encodes CDR1 SGHDT and CDR2 YYEEEE. The CDR3 length is 16 residues. Trimming pared 4 bases from V and 4 bases from J, leaving 21 bases between. CDR3 nucleotide sequence: TGTGCCAGCAGCCAGCCTAAGTACAGACGACCGTACGAGCAGTACTTC. Amino acids: CASSQPKYRRPYEQYF.

The chain combines TRBV7-3 with TRBJ2-1; the match to TRBD2 covers 9 bases. CDR1 SGHTA and CDR2 FQGTGA come from the germline V gene. The CDR3 is 17 amino acids. After removal of 2 bases from V and 6 bases from J, the junction contained 11 bases not matched to a gene. The CDR3 bases are TGTGCCAGCAGCTTAGGTCCCGGGACTAGCTTCTCCAATGAGCAGTTCTTC. Protein product: CASSLGPGTSFSNEQFF.

The CDR3 here is CASSSELAGANVLTF. DNA for the CDR3: TGTGCCAGCAGCTCTGAGTTAGCTGGGGCCAACGTCCTGACTTTC. The rearrangement joins TRBV11-2 to TRBJ2-6; D uncertain. Germline CDR1 and CDR2: SGHAT and FQNNGV. V shed 4 bases and J shed 2 bases, with 9 bases lying between them. This CDR3 has 15 residues. Variable domain in full (rest from reference TRBV11-2 and TRBJ2-6): EAGVAQSPRYKIIEKRQSVAFWCNPISGHATLYWYQQILGQGPKLLIQFQNNGVVDDSQLPKDRFSAERLKGVDSTLKIQPAKLEDSAVYLCASSSELAGANVLTFGAGSRLTVL.

This clone was observed a few times. The V call is TRBV11-2, the J call TRBJ2-7; D not resolved. Germline V gene data show CDR1 as SGHAT and CDR2 as FQNNGV. Trimming cost V 2 bases and J 1 base, with 12 bases left between them. The CDR3 totals 15 residues. CDR3 sequence reads: CASSLPYTRSYEQYF. In DNA, the CDR3 is TGTGCCAGCAGCTTACCCTACACGCGGTCCTACGAGCAGTACTTC.

V is TRBV5-6 and J is TRBJ2-1, with D perhaps TRBD1 or TRBD2 (5 bases each). This CDR3 has 13 amino acids. V was clipped by 3 bases and J by 7 bases, with 11 bases between them. Germline V gives CDR1 SGHDT, CDR2 YYEEEE. The CDR3 nucleotides are TGTGCCAGCAGCTCGGGGCCCGGAAATGAGCAGTTCTTC. Protein: CASSSGPGNEQFF. The full variable domain, with the rest looked up from reference TRBV5-6 and TRBJ2-1, is DAGVTQSPTHLIKTRGQQVTLRCSPKSGHDTVSWYQQALGQGPQFIFQYYEEEERQRGNFPDRFSGHQFPNYSSELNVNALLLGDSALYLCASSSGPGNEQFFGPGTRLTVL.